The next 31 T cell receptor beta chains were all read from a single sample in a study of T cells in Graves' hyperthyroidism and ophthalmopathy. RNA transcripts provided the source from which TCR beta CDR3 regions were amplified. HTBI primers were the set used in a first-round RT-PCR of the TCR CDR3. TCRdb reprocessed the multiplex PCR reads with MiXCR, giving one entry per CDR3 protein. Of around 440,000 distinct CDR3 sequences listed, 15% to 19% are singletons. The sequenced material came from blood. The receptors come from a woman aged 18-30 years with Graves' hyperthyroidism.

This clonotype has at least ten counts. V is TRBV28 and J is TRBJ2-4; 8 bases line up with TRBD1. V shed 3 bases, J shed 9 bases, and the junction held 10 bases outside the gene matches. Germline V CDR1 and CDR2: MDHEN, SYDVKM. The CDR3 is 15 residues long. This CDR3 is CASSLDRDQEGIQYF. The CDR3, as DNA: TGTGCCAGCAGTTTGGACAGGGACCAGGAGGGCATTCAGTACTTC.

The sample holds many counts of this clonotype. CDR3 coding DNA: TGCAGCGTTATTAAGGGGGAAACAGAAGCTTTCTTT. The encoded protein is CSVIKGETEAFF. The rearrangement joins TRBV29-1 to TRBJ1-1, with D tentatively TRBD1 (6 bases). This CDR3 has 12 amino acids. Germline lookup yields CDR1 SQVTM and CDR2 ANQGSEA. Trimming shortened V by 5 bases and J by 8 bases, and 15 bases separated the two germline ends.

The V call is TRBV6-1, the J call TRBJ1-6, with 7 bases aligning to TRBD1. Trimming cost V 8 bases and J 6 bases; bases outside gene matches: 13. CDR1 MNHNS and CDR2 SASEGT come from the germline V gene. The CDR3 runs to 16 residues. The CDR3 spells CASSRAGQNVNSPLHF. The CDR3 DNA follows: TGTGCCAGCTCTAGAGCGGGACAGAATGTTAATTCACCCCTCCACTTT.

The table lists this clonotype with many counts. The rearrangement joins TRBV7-2 to TRBJ2-3; 16 nucleotides line up with TRBD2. The CDR3 covers 20 residues. V gave up 5 bases and J gave up 0 bases; unmatched junction bases: 11. Looked up from germline, CDR1 is SGHTA and CDR2 is FQGNSA. The CDR3, as DNA: TGTGCCAGCAGCCTCCAGGGACTAGCGGGAGGGCCCCCGAGCACAGATACGCAGTATTTT. Translating gives CASSLQGLAGGPPSTDTQYF. Full variable domain (rest looked up from reference TRBV7-2 and TRBJ2-3): GAGVSQSPSNKVTEKGKDVELRCDPISGHTALYWYRQSLGQGLEFLIYFQGNSAPDKSGLPSDRFSAERTGGSVSTLTIQRTQQEDSAVYLCASSLQGLAGGPPSTDTQYFGPGTRLTVL.

This clonotype appeared many times. The chain recombines TRBV28 with TRBJ1-2, with D unresolved. Trimming took 6 bases from V and 9 from J, leaving 11 bases between them. In germline, CDR1 is MDHEN, CDR2 SYDVKM. The CDR3 has 11 residues. The CDR3 protein is CASSSPPRYTF. The CDR3 DNA follows: TGTGCCAGCAGCTCCCCTCCGCGCTACACCTTC.

The chain has TRBV12-3 or TRBV12-4 and TRBJ2-6, with a tentative D call TRBD1 (6 bases). CDR3 length: 19 amino acids. The germline V and J ends were trimmed by 2 bases and 0 bases, with 17 bases remaining between them. CDR3 sequence reads: CASSLRAGDPLSGANVLTF. CDR3 sequence (DNA): TGTGCCAGCAGTTTAAGGGCAGGGGACCCCCTCTCTGGGGCCAACGTCCTGACTTTC.

The CDR3 bases are TGCAGTGCTCTCGACCTAGCCGGGAATTCACCCCTCCACTTT. Amino acids: CSALDLAGNSPLHF. The chain links TRBV20-1 to TRBJ1-6; unclear D gene. This CDR3 has 14 residues. V lost 5 bases, J lost 7 bases, and 15 bases lay in between. Germline CDR1 and CDR2: DFQATT and SNEGSKA (reference sequence).

The J gene is TRBJ1-6, the V gene TRBV6-1; perhaps TRBD1 as D (5 bases). The germline gives CDR1 MNHNS, CDR2 SASEGT. The CDR3 totals 14 residues. Trimming took off 4 bases at V and 4 bases at J, with 8 bases between the two ends. In DNA form, the CDR3 reads TGTGCCAGCAGTGGGACACAGTATAATTCACCCCTCCACTTT. Its protein product is CASSGTQYNSPLHF.

This clonotype was found a few times. The chain couples TRBV6-1 to TRBJ2-2; a possible D gene is TRBD2 (5 bases). V was cut by 7 bases and J by 4 bases, with 16 bases left in between. CDR3 length: 15 amino acids. Germline V gene data show CDR1 as MNHNS and CDR2 as SASEGT. The CDR3 DNA is TGTGCCAGCACCCTACGGACTTTAGGCACCGGGGAGCTGTTTTTT. It is translated as CASTLRTLGTGELFF.

This sequence joins TRBV7-2 and TRBJ2-2; 9 bases align to TRBD1. V lost 4 bases, J lost 7 bases, and 10 bases stayed unmatched. Per germline, CDR1 SGHTA and CDR2 FQGNSA. The CDR3 covers 16 residues. The CDR3 DNA reads TGTGCCAGCAGCTCCTTCACAGGGGGCGTTATCGGGGAGCTGTTTTTT. This encodes CASSSFTGGVIGELFF.

The chain recombines TRBV10-3 with TRBJ2-1; D not certain. Deletions cut 5 bases from V and 4 bases from J, with 3 bases between. The germline V gene encodes CDR1 ENHRY and CDR2 SYGVKD. This CDR3 has 11 amino acids. The CDR3, as DNA: TGTGCCATCAGTTTGTACAATGAGCAGTTCTTC. Protein product: CAISLYNEQFF.

This clonotype has at least ten counts. V gene TRBV4-3 combines with J gene TRBJ1-5; D is unresolved. Trimming removed 3 bases from V and 7 bases from J, with 19 bases in between. The CDR3 length is 16 residues. Germline V gives CDR1 LGHNA, CDR2 YSLEER. The CDR3 sequence is CASSQGIQAVRQPQHF. As DNA, the CDR3 is TGCGCCAGCAGCCAGGGGATCCAGGCTGTCAGGCAGCCCCAGCATTTT.

This clonotype was picked up a small number of times. The CDR3 reads CASSLVSTGPHNEQFF. The CDR3 region has the DNA TGTGCCAGCAGTTTAGTTAGCACAGGACCTCACAATGAGCAGTTCTTC. This chain joins TRBV27 and TRBJ2-1; maybe TRBD1 (5 bases). Trimming took 2 bases from V and 5 from J, leaving 16 bases between them. The CDR3 totals 16 residues. The V gene's germline CDR1 is MNHEY and CDR2 SMNVEV (reference sequence).

J is TRBJ1-2 and V is TRBV7-9; D is undetermined. V was shortened by 5 bases and J by 7 bases, with 8 bases between the two germline ends. CDR1 is SEHNR and CDR2 is FQNEAQ in the germline V gene (reference sequence). This CDR3 has 11 residues. In DNA form, the CDR3 reads TGTGCCAGCAGCCTCTTCGGTGGCTACACCTTC. Its translation is CASSLFGGYTF.

In its sample, this clonotype was seen many times. This chain joins TRBV20-1 and TRBJ1-2; the D gene is possibly TRBD1 (6 bases). The V end was cut by 0 bases, the J end by 5 bases, with 10 bases between. The length of the CDR3 is 13 residues. CDR1 DFQATT and CDR2 SNEGSKA come from the germline V gene (reference sequence). This chain's CDR3 is CSAREDSRYGYTF. The CDR3 DNA reads TGCAGTGCTAGAGAGGACAGCCGATATGGCTACACCTTC.

This clonotype was seen repeatedly, ten times or more. The chain is built from TRBV9 and TRBJ2-7, with no clear D. The CDR3 has 15 residues. Trimming shortened V by 4 bases and J by 0 bases, and 14 bases separated the two germline ends. Per germline, CDR1 SGDLS and CDR2 YYNGEE. The CDR3 region has the DNA TGTGCCAGCAGCCATGGGCGGATGAGCTCCTACGAGCAGTACTTC. Its protein product is CASSHGRMSSYEQYF.

This clonotype was recorded a few times. The J gene is TRBJ2-3, the V gene TRBV3-1; maybe TRBD2 (6 bases). Per germline, CDR1 LGHDT and CDR2 YNNKEL (reference sequence). The V end was cut by 3 bases, the J end by 8 bases, with 9 bases between. The CDR3 spans 12 residues. The CDR3 loop is CASSQPRGTQYF. CDR3 bases: TGTGCCAGCAGCCAGCCGCGGGGTACGCAGTATTTT.

This clonotype appeared many times. This rearrangement joins TRBV6-1 to TRBJ2-2; D possibly corresponds to TRBD2 (5 bases). CDR3 size: 15 residues. CDR1 is MNHNS, CDR2 SASEGT, per germline. Trimming removed 4 bases at V and 3 bases at J, with 12 bases between. This chain's CDR3 is CASSGWLADTGELFF. CDR3 bases: TGTGCCAGCAGTGGTTGGCTAGCTGACACCGGGGAGCTGTTTTTT.

At least ten counts were recorded for this clonotype. The chain is built from TRBV4-1 and TRBJ2-5; TRBD2 is a possible D gene (5 bases). V dropped 1 base and J dropped 5 bases, with 11 bases sitting between them. This CDR3 spans 14 amino acids. Per the germline V gene, CDR1 is MGHRA and CDR2 is YSYEKL. CDR3 residues: CASSQVLGEETQYF. In nucleotides, the CDR3 is TGCGCCAGCAGCCAAGTACTAGGTGAGGAGACCCAGTACTTC.

The rearrangement joins TRBV10-2 to TRBJ1-2; D is unresolved. This CDR3 has 13 amino acids. Germline V gives CDR1 WSHSY, CDR2 SAAADI. Trimming stripped 3 bases from V and 8 bases from J, with 13 bases between. As DNA, the CDR3 is TGCGCCAGCAGTGAAAGTATGGGGTTAGGCTACACCTTC. Translated: CASSESMGLGYTF.

In this sample, this clonotype turned up many times. This chain joins TRBV28 and TRBJ2-7; the D gene could be TRBD1 or TRBD2 (5 bases each). V lost 1 base and J 7 bases, leaving 17 bases between the germline ends. Germline values: CDR1 MDHEN, CDR2 SYDVKM. This CDR3 comprises 15 residues. The CDR3 region is CASSLSMGVLGEQYF. The CDR3 coding sequence is TGTGCCAGCAGTTTATCCATGGGGGTCTTAGGGGAGCAGTACTTC.

This clonotype was counted many times. The V call is TRBV6-1, the J call TRBJ1-1; D not certain. CDR1 and CDR2 from the germline V gene are MNHNS and SASEGT. This CDR3 is built from 14 residues. V shed 6 bases and J shed 0 bases, with 11 bases lying between them. CDR3 residues: CASRTVSMNTEAFF. For the CDR3, the DNA is TGTGCCAGCAGGACCGTAAGTATGAACACTGAAGCTTTCTTT.

Ten or more counts support this clonotype. The CDR3 spells CSARKEDEYTEAFF. Here the CDR3 DNA reads TGCAGTGCTAGGAAAGAGGACGAGTACACTGAAGCTTTCTTT. This sequence joins TRBV20-1 and TRBJ1-1; D not resolved. Germline CDR1 DFQATT, CDR2 SNEGSKA (reference sequence). V was cut by 3 bases and J by 3 bases, with 14 bases left in between. This CDR3 is 14 amino acids long.

This clonotype was seen more than once but under ten times. The J gene is TRBJ1-1, the V gene TRBV5-5; D is perhaps TRBD1 (6 bases). V lost 4 bases and J lost 0, with 16 bases in between. Germline values: CDR1 SGHKS, CDR2 YYEKEE (reference sequence). This CDR3 comprises 16 residues. For the CDR3, the DNA is TGTGCCAGCAGCAAAGGGGGGGGCGGGATGAACACTGAAGCTTTCTTT. Encoded protein: CASSKGGGGMNTEAFF.

At least ten counts were recorded for this clonotype. The chain employs TRBV11-2 and TRBJ2-1, with 11 bases identical to TRBD2. This CDR3 contains 15 residues. The ends lost 6 bases at V and 13 bases at J; junction bases unmatched: 14. The germline gives CDR1 SGHAT, CDR2 FQNNGV. The CDR3 sequence is CASSAPSGGLNNQFF. The DNA of the CDR3 is TGTGCCAGCAGTGCTCCTAGCGGGGGGCTTAACAATCAGTTCTTC.

This clonotype was detected many times. This chain joins TRBV2 and TRBJ2-7; possibly TRBD1 for D (6 bases). Germline V CDR1 and CDR2: SNHLY, FYNNEI. The germline V and J ends were trimmed by 0 bases and 3 bases, with 12 bases remaining between them. CDR3 length equals 15 residues. The CDR3 DNA sequence: TGTGCCAGCAGTGAAGCCGTCGGACAGTTCTACGAGCAGTACTTC. It codes for CASSEAVGQFYEQYF.

J is TRBJ1-4 and V is TRBV3-1, with 9 bases that match TRBD1. Germline CDR1 is LGHDT and CDR2 is YNNKEL (reference sequence). J lost 8 bases, V lost 1 base, and 8 bases had no gene match. This CDR3 is built from 16 residues. CDR3 DNA sequence: TGTGCCAGCAGCCAAGCCCCGGGACAGGGAACGGAAAAACTGTTTTTT. This encodes CASSQAPGQGTEKLFF.

This chain uses TRBV5-1 with TRBJ2-1, with TRBD1 matching 11 bases. Germline lookup yields CDR1 SGHRS and CDR2 YFSETQ. V shed 2 bases, J shed 8 bases, and the junction held 6 bases outside the gene matches. The CDR3 sequence is 15 residues long. The CDR3 protein is CASSFGTGGQDEQFF. The CDR3 bases are TGCGCCAGCAGCTTTGGGACAGGGGGTCAGGATGAGCAGTTCTTC.

Only a few counts were recorded for this clonotype. The rearrangement links TRBV7-9 to TRBJ2-7; TRBD1 might be the D (6 bases). Between the trimmed V and J ends, which lost 4 bases and 4 bases, there was a span of 14 bases. The V gene's germline CDR1 is SEHNR and CDR2 FQNEAQ (reference sequence). The CDR3 extends over 14 amino acids. Here the CDR3 reads CASSSRDNRYEQYF. CDR3 in DNA: TGTGCCAGCAGCTCCCGGGACAATCGTTACGAGCAGTACTTC.

The chain joins TRBV12-3 or TRBV12-4 to TRBJ2-3; D is undetermined. Trimming stripped 3 bases from V and 14 bases from J, with 12 bases between. The CDR3 runs to 11 residues. CDR3 bases: TGTGCCAGCAGTTTGCGGCTAGTGGTGTATTTT. As protein: CASSLRLVVYF.

At least ten counts were recorded for this clonotype. The rearrangement links TRBV3-1 to TRBJ1-3; tentative D call: TRBD1 (5 bases). The length of the CDR3 is 19 residues. V was shortened by 0 bases and J by 0 bases, with 18 bases between the two germline ends. Germline assignment: CDR1 LGHDT and CDR2 YNNKEL (reference sequence). The CDR3 nucleotides are TGTGCCAGCAGCCAAGATGCGAGGGGCAGGCCTCGCTCTGGAAACACCATATATTTT. It yields the protein CASSQDARGRPRSGNTIYF.